The 27 T cell receptor beta chains reported below all come from one sample, sequenced in a study of cytomegalovirus exposure and HLA in healthy donors (dated 2017 in TCRdb). The method was the immunoSEQ multiplex PCR assay. TCRdb carries this immuneACCESS record with in-frame sequences only. Its versions omit some clonotypes, under half of them owing to an unresolved V gene in the studies checked, with the rest unexplained. The sample table lists 100,000 to 150,000 clones, around 94% of them with a count of one. The ten most abundant clones make up around 1.2% of the sample. Sequences were obtained from PBMCs. These receptors all stem from a woman aged 18-29 years in good health and CMV-seronegative.

The chain recombines TRBV6-5 with TRBJ1-4; the match to TRBD1 covers 9 bases. The CDR3 loop spans 15 amino acids. The junction had 9 bases not matched to a gene; V was cut back by 6 bases and J by 7 bases. Germline CDR1 MNHEY, CDR2 SVGAGI. DNA of the CDR3: TGTGCCAGCAGGACAGGGGGAGGTGGGAGTGAAAAACTGTTTTTT. Protein product: CASRTGGGGSEKLFF.

This clone was counted once. This chain links TRBV19 with TRBJ1-5; D not certain. This CDR3 region has 14 residues. Trimming shortened V by 1 base and J by 2 bases, and 6 bases separated the two germline ends. Germline V gene sequence: CDR1 LNHDA, CDR2 SQIVND (reference sequence). This CDR3 is CASSIALGNQPQHF. In DNA form, the CDR3 reads TGTGCCAGTAGTATAGCACTCGGCAATCAGCCCCAGCATTTT.

The chain has TRBV11-2 and TRBJ2-1; 9 bases are shared with TRBD2. The germline CDR1 and CDR2 sequences are SGHAT and FQNNGV. The CDR3 is made up of 17 amino acids. With 1 base clipped from V and 10 bases from J, the junction kept 14 bases outside the gene matches. Written as DNA, the CDR3 is TGTGCCAGCAGCTTAGCCACCCCATATAGCGGGGGTTGGGAGCAGTTCTTC. This codes for CASSLATPYSGGWEQFF.

The gene calls are TRBV15 and TRBJ2-7; tentatively, D is TRBD1 (6 bases). Between the trimmed V and J ends, which lost 0 bases and 3 bases, there was a span of 12 bases. The CDR3 is 15 residues long. Germline V CDR1 and CDR2: LNHNV, YYDKDF (reference sequence). CDR3 nucleotide sequence: TGTGCCACCAGCAGAGAAGGGGCAGGGGTCTACGAGCAGTACTTC. Translated: CATSREGAGVYEQYF.

This chain connects TRBV25-1 to TRBJ2-7; 7 bases line up with TRBD1. CDR1 MGHDK and CDR2 SYGVNS come from the germline V gene. The CDR3 extends over 14 amino acids. The J segment lost 2 bases and the V segment lost 4 bases, leaving 5 bases of the junction unmatched. CDR3 DNA: TGTGCCAGCAGTGGGTGGACAGGTCCCTACGAGCAGTACTTC. Translating it yields CASSGWTGPYEQYF.

The J gene is TRBJ2-2, the V gene TRBV19; D is possibly TRBD1 (6 bases). Trimming took off 5 bases at V and 2 bases at J, with 15 bases between the two ends. Per the germline V gene, CDR1 is LNHDA and CDR2 is SQIVND (reference sequence). This CDR3 region has 16 residues. CDR3 in amino acids: CASSPGAGVNTGELFF. The CDR3 DNA reads as TGTGCCAGTAGTCCCGGGGCAGGGGTAAACACCGGGGAGCTGTTTTTT.

This chain links TRBV6-6 with TRBJ1-2; TRBD1 matches 9 bases. This CDR3 region has 14 residues. Germline V gives CDR1 MNHNY, CDR2 SVGAGI (reference sequence). The junction had 9 bases not matched to a gene; V was cut back by 5 bases and J by 8 bases. CDR3 nucleotide sequence: TGTGCCAGCAGTCGAAACAGGGGGCAAGAGGGCTACACCTTC. Amino acids: CASSRNRGQEGYTF.

The V and J genes are TRBV14 and TRBJ1-1; D is perhaps TRBD1 (6 bases). Germline loops: CDR1 SGHDN, CDR2 FVKESK. Trimming cost V 0 bases and J 5 bases, with 13 bases left between them. This CDR3 has 15 amino acids. CDR3 protein: CASSQEAQGWTEAFF. The CDR3 nucleotides are TGTGCCAGCAGCCAAGAGGCACAGGGATGGACTGAAGCTTTCTTT.

The CDR3 DNA sequence: TGTGCCAGCAGTTTTTACGGGGGGAGTCCAGATACGCAGTATTTT. This codes for CASSFYGGSPDTQYF. The chain links TRBV28 to TRBJ2-3; 7 bases map to TRBD2. Germline CDR1 is MDHEN and CDR2 is SYDVKM. CDR3 size: 15 residues. V lost 3 bases and J lost 4; bases outside the gene matches: 7.

This clone was counted once. The chain employs TRBV30 and TRBJ1-1, with D unresolved. Trimming removed 3 bases at V and 8 bases at J, with 10 bases between. This CDR3 has 11 residues. Germline V gives CDR1 GTSNPN, CDR2 SVGIG (reference sequence). In nucleotides, the CDR3 is TGTGCCTGGAGGAACGTCCGGGAAGCTTTCTTT. Translated: CAWRNVREAFF.

The chain uses TRBV7-9 and TRBJ2-2; tentatively, D is TRBD2 (5 bases). V was clipped by 3 bases and J by 4 bases, with 6 bases between them. Germline V gene lookup returns CDR1 SEHNR and CDR2 FQNEAQ (reference sequence). The CDR3 spans 13 residues. The CDR3 nucleotides are TGTGCCAGCAGCTTCAGCGGCACCGGGGAGCTGTTTTTT. Encoded protein: CASSFSGTGELFF.

The chain links TRBV9 to TRBJ2-1, with 7 bases lining up with TRBD1. Germline CDR1 and CDR2: SGDLS and YYNGEE. The V gene end was trimmed by 0 bases and the J gene end by 7 bases; junction bases not matched to a gene: 7. The CDR3 has 15 residues. The CDR3 protein is CASSVEGQNYNEQFF. As DNA, the CDR3 is TGTGCCAGCAGCGTAGAGGGACAGAATTATAATGAGCAGTTCTTC.

CDR3 region: CAWSRQGNEKLFF. In DNA, the CDR3 is TGTGCCTGGAGTAGACAGGGTAATGAAAAACTGTTTTTT. This rearrangement joins TRBV30 to TRBJ1-4, with TRBD1 identical over 7 bases. CDR1 and CDR2 from the germline V gene are GTSNPN and SVGIG (reference sequence). The CDR3 has 13 amino acids. After removal of 2 bases from V and 4 bases from J, the junction contained 1 base not matched to a gene.

In DNA form, the CDR3 reads TGTGCCAGCGCCCGTAGGGAGTCCTACAATGAGCAGTTCTTC. It specifies CASARRESYNEQFF. The chain joins TRBV6-5 to TRBJ2-1, with a possible D match to TRBD2 (5 bases). CDR3 size: 14 residues. CDR1 is MNHEY, CDR2 SVGAGI, per germline. With 8 bases removed from V and 1 base from J, the gap between germline ends came to 12 bases.

This chain uses TRBV19 with TRBJ1-3; the D gene is possibly TRBD1 (5 bases). V lost 3 bases, J lost 0 bases, and 12 bases lay in between. The CDR3 has 16 amino acids. CDR1 and CDR2 from the germline V gene are LNHDA and SQIVND (reference sequence). The CDR3 loop is CASSISRGLSGNTIYF. The CDR3 DNA reads TGTGCCAGTAGTATCTCACGGGGACTCTCTGGAAACACCATATATTTT.

This clone occurred once. V usage is TRBV4-1 and J usage is TRBJ2-7; no firm D call. Germline V gives CDR1 MGHRA, CDR2 YSYEKL. V was pared by 0 bases and J by 4 bases, with 13 bases between. The CDR3 is 15 residues long. The CDR3 sequence is CASSQEIASGYEQYF. In DNA, the CDR3 is TGCGCCAGCAGCCAAGAAATAGCCAGTGGGTACGAGCAGTACTTC.

The chain has TRBV25-1 and TRBJ2-1; 13 nucleotides agree with TRBD2. The germline gives CDR1 MGHDK, CDR2 SYGVNS. The CDR3 runs to 13 residues. V shed 8 bases, J shed 9 bases, and the junction held 4 bases outside the gene matches. CDR3 region: CASGLAGAGEQFF. CDR3 nucleotides: TGTGCCAGCGGACTAGCGGGAGCGGGTGAGCAGTTCTTC. The full variable domain, its missing parts supplied by reference TRBV25-1 and TRBJ2-1, is EADIYQTPRYLVIGTGKKITLECSQTMGHDKMYWYQQDPGMELHLIHYSYGVNSTEKGDLSSESTVSRIRTEHFPLTLESARPSHTSQYLCASGLAGAGEQFFGPGTRLTVL.

The chain uses TRBV5-1 and TRBJ2-7; D gene ambiguous. Between the trimmed V and J ends, which lost 4 bases and 2 bases, there was a span of 16 bases. Germline-derived CDR1 and CDR2 are SGHRS and YFSETQ. The CDR3 is 15 residues long. The CDR3 protein is CASSPYNDNPYEQYF. Written as DNA, the CDR3 is TGCGCCAGCAGCCCATACAACGACAATCCCTACGAGCAGTACTTC. Combining the CDR3 with reference TRBV5-1 and TRBJ2-7 gives the whole variable domain KAGVTQTPRYLIKTRGQQVTLSCSPISGHRSVSWYQQTPGQGLQFLFEYFSETQRNKGNFPGRFSGRQFSNSRSEMNVSTLELGDSALYLCASSPYNDNPYEQYFGPGTRLTVT.

The chain is built from TRBV16 and TRBJ1-5, with TRBD1 matching over 9 bases. The CDR3 has 17 amino acids. The V segment lost 4 bases and the J segment 6 bases; nucleotides outside the gene matches: 13. The V gene's germline CDR1 is KGHSY and CDR2 FQNENV. DNA of the CDR3: TGTGCCAGCAGCCCGCTCCGGGACAGGGCCGGGAGTCAGCCCCAGCATTTT. Amino acid sequence: CASSPLRDRAGSQPQHF.

The gene calls are TRBV19 and TRBJ2-7, with D possibly TRBD1 on 6 matching bases. The V gene lost 8 bases and the J gene lost 0 bases, with 11 bases spanning the gap. Germline loops: CDR1 LNHDA, CDR2 SQIVND (reference sequence). The CDR3 covers 13 residues. This CDR3 reads CASGQSVSYEQYF. The CDR3 DNA is TGTGCCAGTGGACAGTCTGTCTCCTACGAGCAGTACTTC.

The V and J genes are TRBV28 and TRBJ2-1; 12 nucleotides line up with TRBD2. This CDR3 contains 15 residues. Germline CDR1 reads MDHEN; CDR2 reads SYDVKM. Unmatched junction bases numbered 3, after V lost 4 bases and J lost 5 bases. The DNA for the CDR3 is TGTGCCAGCAGTTACGGACTAGCGGGAAACAATGAGCAGTTCTTC. It is translated as CASSYGLAGNNEQFF.

This chain links TRBV2 with TRBJ2-7; 7 bases agree with TRBD2. Germline lookup yields CDR1 SNHLY and CDR2 FYNNEI. Unmatched junction bases numbered 4, after V lost 5 bases and J lost 6 bases. This CDR3 comprises 12 residues. CDR3 in amino acids: CASSFGEGEQYF. Written as DNA, the CDR3 is TGTGCCAGCAGTTTTGGGGAGGGCGAGCAGTACTTC.

The gene calls are TRBV28 and TRBJ2-6; no clear D. CDR1 is MDHEN, CDR2 SYDVKM, per germline. The V end was cut by 3 bases, the J end by 0 bases, with 9 bases between. This CDR3 is built from 16 residues. This CDR3 is CASSLRPDSGANVLTF. For the CDR3, the DNA is TGTGCCAGCAGTTTGCGGCCCGACTCTGGGGCCAACGTCCTGACTTTC.

The CDR3 sequence: CASSPRQEETQYF. The CDR3 DNA follows: TGTGCCAGCAGCCCGAGACAAGAGGAGACCCAGTACTTC. The chain has TRBV7-9 and TRBJ2-5, with no clear D. This CDR3 is 13 amino acids long. Looked up from germline, CDR1 is SEHNR and CDR2 is FQNEAQ (reference sequence). V was shortened by 5 bases and J by 5 bases, with 12 bases between the two germline ends.

The chain recombines TRBV5-6 with TRBJ1-4, with D possibly being TRBD1 (5 bases). The V gene's germline CDR1 is SGHDT and CDR2 YYEEEE. This CDR3 comprises 16 residues. V was pared by 0 bases and J by 4 bases, with 13 bases between. CDR3 sequence: CASSLGAQASNEKLFF. The CDR3 DNA follows: TGTGCCAGCAGCTTGGGGGCACAGGCCAGTAATGAAAAACTGTTTTTT.

V and J are TRBV4-1 and TRBJ2-7; no reliable D call. This CDR3 comprises 15 residues. Germline V lookup: CDR1 MGHRA, CDR2 YSYEKL. V was shortened by 1 base and J by 3 bases, with 13 bases between the two germline ends. CDR3 sequence (DNA): TGCGCCAGCAGCCAAGCCCCCTCGATCTACTACGAGCAGTACTTC. This translates into CASSQAPSIYYEQYF.

The V and J genes are TRBV11-2 and TRBJ2-5, with 10 bases matching TRBD2. Germline-derived CDR1 and CDR2 are SGHAT and FQNNGV. The CDR3 is made up of 17 amino acids. Germline trimming cut 4 bases from V and 2 bases from J; bases unmatched to any gene: 10. CDR3 sequence reads: CASSWGTSVLRQETQYF. In DNA form, the CDR3 reads TGTGCCAGCAGCTGGGGGACTAGCGTATTACGGCAAGAGACCCAGTACTTC.